This entry concerns a single TCR beta chain. The table came from immunoSEQ multiplex PCR; TCRdb's copy has only in-frame clones and leaves some out. The table records approximately 70,000 clones, roughly nine tenths of them present only once. The sample belongs to a study of blood T cell repertoires in COVID-19. Study overall: Sample material is recorded as cDNA or gDNA derived from T cells, B-cell-depleted T cells, or PBMCs.

Seattle's enrolled individuals joined amid active infection and were then monitored longitudinally. Sequencing was carried out using peripheral blood. This clonotype was obtained from a man aged 50-60 years with COVID-19, enrolled during active disease.

CDR3 coding DNA: TGTGCCAGCAGCAAAAAACGAGAGGAGAGCTCCTACAATGAGCAGTTCTTC. Its protein product is CASSKKREESSYNEQFF. The chain uses TRBV21-1 and TRBJ2-1; the table names TRBD2, a call not compared with the DNA. TRBV21-1 is reported as a pseudogene. CDR3 length equals 17 residues.